A single sample is the source of the 30 T cell receptor beta chains below, sequenced in a study of CD8 T cells in ankylosing spondylitis. TCRdb fed the 5' RACE reads into MiXCR, producing one record per CDR3 protein. The sample holds 750,000 to 850,000 distinct CDR3 sequences; roughly 12% are singletons and the top ten take roughly 0.51%. Broader study findings: Apparently characteristic of ankylosing spondylitis blood was a TCR beta motif (roughly eight highly homologous variants).

The antigens for these receptors are not known. The sample comprised blood, either unsorted or a sorted T cell fraction (not recorded which). All receptors come from a male donor with ankylosing spondylitis.

This clonotype has only one observation. A much larger clonotype is one base distant, so this may be a read error. The chain is built from TRBV20-1 and TRBJ2-1, with D possibly being TRBD1 (6 bases). CDR3 size: 16 residues. In germline, CDR1 is DFQATT, CDR2 SNEGSKA (reference sequence). The CDR3 coding sequence is TGCTGTGCTAGAGATCTGGTCAGGGGCTCCTACAATGAGCAGTTCTTC. As protein: CCARDLVRGSYNEQFF.

This clonotype has a count of ten or more. The V and J genes are TRBV6-1 and TRBJ2-5; D remains ambiguous. This CDR3 is built from 13 residues. V was cut by 6 bases and J by 2 bases, with 10 bases left in between. Germline CDR1 is MNHNS and CDR2 is SASEGT. The CDR3 loop reads CASSRRRQETQYF. The CDR3 DNA reads TGTGCCAGCAGCCGGCGGCGACAAGAGACCCAGTACTTC.

The chain employs TRBV5-1 and TRBJ2-1; no firm D call. The V gene's germline CDR1 is SGHRS and CDR2 YFSETQ. The germline V and J ends were trimmed by 0 bases and 0 bases, with 13 bases remaining between them. There are 17 residues in the CDR3. Here the CDR3 reads CASSLDGEPVSYNEQFF. The CDR3 DNA is TGCGCCAGCAGCTTGGATGGGGAACCCGTCTCCTACAATGAGCAGTTCTTC.

The genes are TRBV6-5 and TRBJ2-6, with D unresolved. V dropped 4 bases and J dropped 4 bases, with 8 bases sitting between them. This CDR3 contains 14 residues. Germline V gives CDR1 MNHEY, CDR2 SVGAGI. This CDR3 is CASSSPPGANVLTF. The CDR3 DNA is TGTGCCAGCAGTTCACCCCCAGGGGCCAACGTCCTGACTTTC.

The J gene is TRBJ2-2, the V gene TRBV15, with 9 bases matching TRBD2. Germline CDR1 reads LNHNV; CDR2 reads YYDKDF (reference sequence). The CDR3 is 16 amino acids. Unmatched junction bases numbered 6, after V lost 6 bases and J lost 1 base. The CDR3 DNA reads as TGTGCCACCAGGCGAGCGGGAGGCGAGAACACCGGGGAGCTGTTTTTT. Amino acids: CATRRAGGENTGELFF.

The chain links TRBV7-2 to TRBJ1-1; TRBD1 agrees at 8 bases. The germline CDR1 and CDR2 sequences are SGHTA and FQGNSA. The J segment lost 0 bases and the V segment lost 10 bases, leaving 7 bases of the junction unmatched. The CDR3 runs 14 residues. The CDR3 region is CAIRSGGLNTEAFF. In DNA form, the CDR3 reads TGTGCCATCAGGTCAGGGGGCCTGAACACTGAAGCTTTCTTT.

CDR3: CATSRFDRPYSYNEQFF. The CDR3 coding sequence is TGTGCCACCAGCAGATTTGACAGGCCCTACTCCTACAATGAGCAGTTCTTC. The rearrangement links TRBV15 to TRBJ2-1, with D perhaps matching TRBD1 (6 bases). V was cut by 2 bases and J by 0 bases, with 14 bases left in between. The CDR3 loop spans 17 amino acids. Germline loops: CDR1 LNHNV, CDR2 YYDKDF (reference sequence).

V is TRBV14 and J is TRBJ1-4; D unresolved. V was cut by 4 bases and J by 10 bases, with 19 bases left in between. The CDR3 loop spans 15 amino acids. Germline lookup yields CDR1 SGHDN and CDR2 FVKESK. Written as DNA, the CDR3 is TGTGCCAGCAGCCCCCTCGGTCTCGTCGGAGGAAAACTGTTTTTT. It specifies CASSPLGLVGGKLFF.

The rearrangement links TRBV20-1 to TRBJ2-5, with a tentative D call TRBD2 (5 bases). CDR3 size: 15 residues. Trimming stripped 6 bases from V and 3 bases from J, with 20 bases between. From germline, CDR1 is DFQATT and CDR2 SNEGSKA (reference sequence). This CDR3 is CSADSTSDWEETQYF. In nucleotides, the CDR3 is TGCAGTGCCGATTCTACTAGTGATTGGGAAGAGACCCAGTACTTC.

The chain combines TRBV9 with TRBJ2-1, with TRBD2 matching 9 bases. Germline CDR1 reads SGDLS; CDR2 reads YYNGEE. Germline trimming cut 4 bases from V and 5 bases from J; bases unmatched to any gene: 13. The CDR3 totals 17 residues. The chain's CDR3 is CASSPPWGAGGHNEQFF. CDR3 in DNA: TGTGCCAGCAGCCCCCCTTGGGGAGCGGGAGGTCACAATGAGCAGTTCTTC.

This clonotype was detected many times. The chain carries TRBV9 and TRBJ1-1; no clear D gene. V was clipped by 0 bases and J by 0 bases, with 9 bases between them. CDR1 is SGDLS and CDR2 is YYNGEE in the germline V gene. The CDR3 extends over 15 amino acids. The CDR3 region has the DNA TGTGCCAGCAGCGTAGTCGTAGGGATGAACACTGAAGCTTTCTTT. Its protein product is CASSVVVGMNTEAFF.

CDR3 coding DNA: TGTGCCAGCAGGTCGGCGGACAGGGATTATGGCTACACCTTC. The encoded protein is CASRSADRDYGYTF. This rearrangement joins TRBV6-1 to TRBJ1-2; 8 nucleotides agree with TRBD1. The CDR3 is 14 amino acids. The trim removed 6 bases at V and 5 bases at J, leaving 8 bases unmatched. Germline lookup yields CDR1 MNHNS and CDR2 SASEGT.

The chain is built from TRBV7-6 and TRBJ2-1; TRBD2 might be the D (5 bases). CDR3 length: 14 amino acids. Per the germline V gene, CDR1 is SGHVS and CDR2 is FNYEAQ. V dropped 2 bases and J dropped 7 bases, with 12 bases sitting between them. The CDR3, as DNA: TGTGCCAGCAGCTTAACGGGATTTCTTAATGAGCAGTTCTTC. Translation gives CASSLTGFLNEQFF.

This chain uses TRBV10-3 with TRBJ1-1; weak D call: TRBD1 (6 bases). The CDR3 spans 12 residues. Germline V gives CDR1 ENHRY, CDR2 SYGVKD. Trimming took 3 bases from V and 8 from J, leaving 10 bases between them. CDR3 in DNA: TGTGCCATCAGTGATGCCGGGACAGAAGCTTTCTTT. Protein sequence: CAISDAGTEAFF.

This clonotype occurred a few times. This chain uses TRBV6-6 with TRBJ1-6; the D gene is possibly TRBD1 (6 bases). The V end lost 8 bases, the J end lost 7 bases, and 12 bases lay between the germline ends. CDR3 length: 13 residues. Germline V gene data show CDR1 as MNHNY and CDR2 as SVGAGI (reference sequence). The CDR3 sequence: CASQGGWNSPLHF. The CDR3, as DNA: TGTGCCAGCCAAGGGGGTTGGAATTCACCCCTCCACTTT.

The rearrangement uses TRBV30 and TRBJ2-5, with D maybe TRBD1 (6 bases). Germline V gives CDR1 GTSNPN, CDR2 SVGIG (reference sequence). The CDR3 has 11 amino acids. The germline V and J ends were trimmed by 5 bases and 4 bases, with 8 bases remaining between them. The CDR3 coding sequence is TGTGCCTGGTCCAGGGGAGAGACCCAGTACTTC. It translates to CAWSRGETQYF.

This clonotype appeared a few times. The genes are TRBV5-1 and TRBJ2-3, with a possible D match to TRBD2 (6 bases). Germline V gives CDR1 SGHRS, CDR2 YFSETQ. V lost 9 bases and J lost 4, with 21 bases in between. This CDR3 comprises 15 residues. The chain's CDR3 is CATGTEGRAPDTQYF. The DNA for the CDR3 is TGCGCCACCGGGACGGAGGGTAGGGCCCCAGATACGCAGTATTTT.

This clonotype was seen a handful of times. The chain recombines TRBV20-1 with TRBJ2-6; maybe TRBD2 (5 bases). Germline loops: CDR1 DFQATT, CDR2 SNEGSKA (reference sequence). V shed 6 bases and J shed 0 bases, with 12 bases lying between them. This CDR3 contains 15 residues. The CDR3: CSAADRGSGANVLTF. The DNA for the CDR3 is TGCAGTGCAGCTGACCGGGGCTCTGGGGCCAACGTCCTGACTTTC.

The V call is TRBV5-5, the J call TRBJ2-3; TRBD1 agrees at 7 bases. Germline V gene data show CDR1 as SGHKS and CDR2 as YYEKEE (reference sequence). The trim removed 9 bases at V and 2 bases at J, leaving 9 bases unmatched. The CDR3 has 14 amino acids. The CDR3 reads CATTTGPNTDTQYF. The CDR3 DNA follows: TGTGCCACCACGACAGGGCCAAACACAGATACGCAGTATTTT.

A few counts support this clonotype. The rearrangement joins TRBV20-1 to TRBJ2-7, with D perhaps TRBD1 (5 bases). Germline CDR1 reads DFQATT; CDR2 reads SNEGSKA (reference sequence). The CDR3 totals 16 residues. V lost 2 bases to trimming and J lost 0 bases, with 17 bases between them. Here the CDR3 DNA reads TGCAGTGCTAGACGACCGAGGTCCCAGGGCTCCTACGAGCAGTACTTC. Protein: CSARRPRSQGSYEQYF.

This clonotype was observed a few times. This chain uses TRBV27 with TRBJ2-1, with TRBD2 identical over 7 bases. The V gene end was trimmed by 3 bases and the J gene end by 9 bases; junction bases not matched to a gene: 5. Per the germline V gene, CDR1 is MNHEY and CDR2 is SMNVEV (reference sequence). The CDR3 is made up of 13 amino acids. Here the CDR3 DNA reads TGTGCCAGCAGTTTCATCGGGGAGGGTGAGCAGTTCTTC. It codes for CASSFIGEGEQFF.

In regard to this clonotype: The junction departs from the called germline gene at one end, perhaps through a read error. The gene calls are TRBV30 and TRBJ2-2; TRBD2 might be the D (5 bases). CDR3 length equals 14 residues. Germline V gene data show CDR1 as GTSNPN and CDR2 as SVGIG (reference sequence). The CDR3 sequence is CAWSVGGNTGVLFF. The CDR3, as DNA: TGTGCCTGGAGTGTAGGTGGGAACACCGGGGTGCTGTTTTTT. Based on the CDR3 plus reference TRBV30 and TRBJ2-2, the full variable domain is SQTIHQWPATLVQPVGSPLSLECTVEGTSNPNLYWYRQAAGRGLQLLFYSVGIGQISSEVPQNLSASRPQDRQFILSSKKLLLSDSGFYLCAWSVGGNTGVLFFGEGSRLTVL.

Ten or more counts support this clonotype. This chain uses TRBV6-5 with TRBJ1-1; D is unresolved. From germline, CDR1 is MNHEY and CDR2 SVGAGI. V gave up 2 bases and J gave up 1 base, with 5 bases separating them. This CDR3 has 13 residues. The DNA of the CDR3 is TGTGCCAGCAGTTACGGGTCGAACACTGAAGCTTTCTTT. Its translation: CASSYGSNTEAFF.

In its sample, this clonotype was seen a few times. V is TRBV6-6 and J is TRBJ2-7; D not resolved. V was clipped by 2 bases and J by 4 bases, with 9 bases between them. The CDR3 is 13 amino acids. Germline CDR1 reads MNHNY; CDR2 reads SVGAGI (reference sequence). The CDR3 DNA is TGTGCCAGCAGTTACGGGAACACTTACGAGCAGTACTTC. Protein: CASSYGNTYEQYF.

The genes are TRBV10-3 and TRBJ1-4; D is undetermined. Germline-derived CDR1 and CDR2 are ENHRY and SYGVKD. CDR3 size: 15 residues. V was clipped by 4 bases and J by 0 bases, with 9 bases between them. In DNA, the CDR3 is TGTGCCATCAGTGTAGCAGGACCAACTAATGAAAAACTGTTTTTT. It codes for CAISVAGPTNEKLFF.

The chain combines TRBV12-3 or TRBV12-4 with TRBJ2-6; D is unresolved. The V gene lost 3 bases and the J gene lost 3 bases, with 9 bases spanning the gap. This CDR3 is built from 15 residues. The CDR3 here is CASSFLGLGANVLTF. CDR3 sequence (DNA): TGTGCCAGCAGTTTCTTGGGCCTTGGGGCCAACGTCCTGACTTTC.

V usage is TRBV4-2 and J usage is TRBJ2-7; weak D call: TRBD2 (5 bases). This CDR3 is built from 16 residues. Looked up from germline, CDR1 is LGHNA and CDR2 is YNFKEQ. V shed 1 base and J shed 4 bases, with 17 bases lying between them. CDR3 DNA sequence: TGTGCCAGCAGCCAAGGTCCGGGAACGGGGTTATACGAGCAGTACTTC. Protein sequence: CASSQGPGTGLYEQYF.

This clonotype occurred a few times. J is TRBJ1-1 and V is TRBV10-3; a weak D match, TRBD1 (6 bases). The ends were cut back, 6 bases at V and 2 bases at J, with 13 bases in the middle. The CDR3 covers 14 residues. The germline CDR1 and CDR2 sequences are ENHRY and SYGVKD. CDR3 nucleotides: TGTGCCATCAGCACACAGGGAGGTAACACTGAAGCTTTCTTT. Its protein is CAISTQGGNTEAFF.

Many counts were recorded for this clonotype. The chain recombines TRBV2 with TRBJ2-7; 8 bases match TRBD1. The CDR3 is 14 residues long. J lost 2 bases, V lost 4 bases, and 4 bases had no gene match. Germline lookup yields CDR1 SNHLY and CDR2 FYNNEI. The CDR3, as DNA: TGTGCCAGCAGTGTAGGCAGGGGGCCCTACGAGCAGTACTTC. It translates to CASSVGRGPYEQYF.

J is TRBJ2-7 and V is TRBV13; D is perhaps TRBD1 or TRBD2 (5 bases each). Per the germline V gene, CDR1 is PRHDT and CDR2 is FYEKMQ (reference sequence). The CDR3 runs to 12 residues. V shed 0 bases and J shed 9 bases, with 9 bases lying between them. The CDR3 coding sequence is TGTGCCAGCAGCTTAGGGGGGGTCGGGCAGTACTTC. Its protein is CASSLGGVGQYF.